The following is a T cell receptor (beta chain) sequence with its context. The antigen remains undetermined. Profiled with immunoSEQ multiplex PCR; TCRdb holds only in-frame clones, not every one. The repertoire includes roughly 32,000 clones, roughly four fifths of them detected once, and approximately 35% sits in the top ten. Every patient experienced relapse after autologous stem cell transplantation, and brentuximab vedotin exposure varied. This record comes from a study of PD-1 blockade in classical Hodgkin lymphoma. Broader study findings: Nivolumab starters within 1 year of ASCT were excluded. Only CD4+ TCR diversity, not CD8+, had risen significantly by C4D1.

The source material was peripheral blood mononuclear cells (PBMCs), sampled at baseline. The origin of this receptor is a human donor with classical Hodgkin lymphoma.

The CDR3: CASSQGPLGGETQYF. In DNA, the CDR3 is TGTGCCAGCAGCCAAGGGCCCCTGGGGGGGGAGACCCAGTACTTC. The V gene is TRBV7-3, the J gene TRBJ2-5, with 7 bases lining up with TRBD2. The CDR3 spans 15 residues. The junction had 11 bases not matched to a gene; V was cut back by 5 bases and J by 5 bases. Germline assignment: CDR1 SGHTA and CDR2 FQGTGA.